This entry describes one TCR beta chain. A read error may explain this, as a much larger clone is one base away. These data are taken from a study of blood T cell repertoires in COVID-19. Study information: COVID-19 samples, acute and convalescent, were from the United States, Italy and Spain. In each case, the material was cDNA or gDNA derived from T cells, B-cell-depleted T cells, or PBMCs.

Germline-derived CDR1 and CDR2 are SGHTS and YDEGEE. This CDR3 contains 15 residues. V was trimmed by 0 bases and J by 0 bases, leaving 7 bases between them. In the authors' methods: Using reference gene primer amplification, nucleated cell counts were estimated. Here immunoSEQ multiplex PCR was the method, and the copy in TCRdb shows in-frame clones only, minus some. V and J calls and clone size come straight from that table; D and trimming were deduced from the DNA. This table has about 160,000 clones, roughly 84% appearing once. The receptor's source is a woman older than 75 with active or convalescent COVID-19. The material sequenced was peripheral blood. The genes are TRBV5-8 and TRBJ1-5; a possible D gene is TRBD1 (5 bases). The CDR3 DNA follows: TGTGCCAGCAGCTTGGAAGGGGTTAGCAATCAGCCCCAGCATTTT. This translates into CASSLEGVSNQPQHF.